Below, 13 T cell receptor beta chains from the same sample are listed, as sequenced in a study of untreated major depressive disorder. TCRdb keeps only in-frame clones here, not all; method: immunoSEQ multiplex PCR. The repertoire has about 19,000 clones, 92% of them found once; the top ten carry about 0.6%. Their antigens are not known. Study-level results: Depressed patients' CD4+ T cells carried increased TRBV05-01 (Vbeta 5.1) usage versus control CD4+ T cells.

Sequencing used CD4+ T cells from PBMCs. These receptors were collected from a middle-aged woman with major depressive disorder.

The V gene is TRBV7-9, the J gene TRBJ2-1, with TRBD2 matching over 7 bases. Trimming at V came to 1 base and at J to 8 bases, leaving 17 bases not matched to a gene. Germline values: CDR1 SEHNR, CDR2 FQNEAQ (reference sequence). The CDR3 loop spans 18 amino acids. The chain's CDR3 is CASSLGRSGMDPFDEQFF. As DNA, the CDR3 is TGTGCCAGCAGCTTAGGGAGGAGCGGGATGGACCCTTTCGATGAGCAGTTCTTC.

The chain has TRBV10-3 and TRBJ1-1; 11 bases agree with TRBD1. This CDR3 comprises 13 residues. V gave up 10 bases and J gave up 4 bases; unmatched junction bases: 5. Germline loops: CDR1 ENHRY, CDR2 SYGVKD. CDR3 bases: TGTGCCACGGGGGGGACAGGGGGCACTGAAGCTTTCTTT. As protein: CATGGTGGTEAFF.

V usage is TRBV7-2 and J usage is TRBJ2-1; unclear D gene. Germline loops: CDR1 SGHTA, CDR2 FQGNSA. The V and J ends lost 5 bases and 8 bases respectively, with 16 bases between them. This CDR3 region has 14 residues. The CDR3 region has the DNA TGTGCCAGCAGCCCGCGAGGCGGTTGGGATGAGCAGTTCTTC. Translation: CASSPRGGWDEQFF. The full variable domain, its missing parts supplied by reference TRBV7-2 and TRBJ2-1, is GAGVSQSPSNKVTEKGKDVELRCDPISGHTALYWYRQSLGQGLEFLIYFQGNSAPDKSGLPSDRFSAERTGGSVSTLTIQRTQQEDSAVYLCASSPRGGWDEQFFGPGTRLTVL.

V usage is TRBV29-1 and J usage is TRBJ2-3, with TRBD1 as a possible D gene (6 bases). This CDR3 comprises 13 residues. V was pared by 7 bases and J by 6 bases, with 17 bases between. Per the germline V gene, CDR1 is SQVTM and CDR2 is ANQGSEA. In DNA form, the CDR3 reads TGCAGCGCCGAACAGGGTCACACGGATACGCAGTATTTT. It specifies CSAEQGHTDTQYF.

The chain uses TRBV5-1 and TRBJ2-6, with D possibly matching TRBD1 (5 bases). V lost 2 bases and J lost 2, with 8 bases in between. The CDR3 contains 15 residues. Per germline, CDR1 SGHRS and CDR2 YFSETQ. Here the CDR3 DNA reads TGCGCCAGCAGCTTTTCAGGGACTGGGGCCAACGTCCTGACTTTC. Its translation: CASSFSGTGANVLTF.

The V gene is TRBV6-1, the J gene TRBJ2-1; D is perhaps TRBD1 or TRBD2 (5 bases each). This CDR3 is built from 15 residues. The V gene lost 8 bases and the J gene lost 10 bases, with 24 bases spanning the gap. CDR1 and CDR2 (germline): MNHNS, SASEGT. The CDR3 reads CASLYTGTPPEEQFF. DNA of the CDR3: TGTGCCAGCCTATATACCGGGACCCCACCGGAGGAGCAGTTCTTC.

V usage is TRBV18 and J usage is TRBJ1-1, with D perhaps TRBD1 (5 bases). The CDR3 is 13 amino acids. The V end was cut by 3 bases, the J end by 1 base, with 6 bases between. From germline, CDR1 is KGHSH and CDR2 LQKENI. In nucleotides, the CDR3 is TGTGCCAGCTCACCCGGACAGAACACTGAAGCTTTCTTT. It specifies CASSPGQNTEAFF.

This sequence joins TRBV5-6 and TRBJ1-1; D unclear. The CDR3 covers 14 residues. The germline V gene encodes CDR1 SGHDT and CDR2 YYEEEE. The V end was cut by 5 bases, the J end by 0 bases, with 11 bases between. CDR3 sequence: CASSKGNMNTEAFF. Here the CDR3 DNA reads TGTGCCAGCAGTAAGGGCAACATGAACACTGAAGCTTTCTTT.

Note on this clone: Germline and junction disagree at one end, which may indicate a read error. J is TRBJ2-1 and V is TRBV7-7; TRBD2 agrees at 10 bases. The CDR3 runs 15 residues. Germline loops: CDR1 SSHAT, CDR2 FNYEAQ (reference sequence). CDR3 region: CASSLFSGRNNEQFF. The CDR3 bases are TGTGCTAGCAGCTTGTTTAGCGGGAGGAACAATGAGCAGTTCTTC.

The chain's CDR3 is CATSRDLAPTDTQYF. The CDR3 nucleotides are TGTGCCACCAGCAGAGACTTAGCCCCCACAGATACGCAGTATTTT. This chain links TRBV15 with TRBJ2-3; D remains unclear. V was clipped by 0 bases and J by 2 bases, with 9 bases between them. Germline V lookup: CDR1 LNHNV, CDR2 YYDKDF (reference sequence). The CDR3 is made up of 15 amino acids.

The J gene is TRBJ1-4, the V gene TRBV6-1; TRBD1 might be the D (5 bases). With 8 bases removed from V and 4 bases from J, the gap between germline ends came to 8 bases. Germline V gives CDR1 MNHNS, CDR2 SASEGT. The CDR3 consists of 12 residues. CDR3 sequence (DNA): TGTGCCAGCGGGGCCTATAATGAAAAACTGTTTTTT. It specifies CASGAYNEKLFF.

In its sample, this clone was seen once. CDR3 region: CASSIGTGLNQPQHF. The CDR3 region has the DNA TGTGCCAGCAGTATCGGGACAGGGCTCAATCAGCCCCAGCATTTT. The V and J genes are TRBV6-1 and TRBJ1-5; 9 nucleotides align to TRBD1. CDR1 is MNHNS, CDR2 SASEGT, per germline. V lost 5 bases to trimming and J lost 3 bases; unmatched junction nucleotides: 5. This CDR3 has 15 amino acids.

This chain links TRBV7-2 with TRBJ1-3; 8 positions match TRBD1. Germline CDR1 SGHTA, CDR2 FQGNSA. After removal of 5 bases from V and 7 bases from J, the junction contained 7 bases not matched to a gene. CDR3 length equals 14 residues. CDR3 region: CASSPDRGGNTIYF. CDR3 nucleotide sequence: TGTGCCAGCAGCCCTGACAGGGGCGGGAACACCATATATTTT.